Following are 8 T cell receptor beta chains from one sample sequenced in a study of cytomegalovirus exposure and HLA in healthy donors. Data came from immunoSEQ multiplex PCR; TCRdb stores just in-frame clones and leaves some out. The repertoire holds some 140,000 clones, with approximately 84% as singletons. Sequenced material: PBMCs. The receptors were sampled from a man younger than 45 in good health and CMV-seropositive.

J is TRBJ2-7 and V is TRBV6-5; 9 bases are shared with TRBD1. This CDR3 comprises 14 residues. Germline V gene sequence: CDR1 MNHEY, CDR2 SVGAGI. J lost 5 bases, V lost 5 bases, and 7 bases had no gene match. The CDR3 nucleotides are TGTGCCAGCAGTGAACACAGGGGGCTCGACGAGCAGTACTTC. Translation gives CASSEHRGLDEQYF.

The rearrangement links TRBV15 to TRBJ1-4; 7 nucleotides align to TRBD1. CDR3 length: 14 residues. The junction had 2 bases not matched to a gene; V was cut back by 0 bases and J by 7 bases. Germline values: CDR1 LNHNV, CDR2 YYDKDF (reference sequence). The chain's CDR3 is CATSREGGTEKLFF. The CDR3 region has the DNA TGTGCCACCAGCAGAGAAGGGGGCACTGAAAAACTGTTTTTT.

This clone has only a few counts. This chain joins TRBV6-1 and TRBJ1-5; a possible D gene is TRBD1 (6 bases). Germline V lookup: CDR1 MNHNS, CDR2 SASEGT. There are 14 residues in the CDR3. Trimming stripped 1 base from V and 5 bases from J, with 9 bases between. CDR3 amino acids: CASSEGQGHQPQHF. Written as DNA, the CDR3 is TGTGCCAGCAGTGAAGGCCAGGGGCATCAGCCCCAGCATTTT.

The chain combines TRBV5-6 with TRBJ1-1; D ambiguous. CDR3 length: 14 amino acids. The V end was cut by 2 bases, the J end by 3 bases, with 11 bases between. Germline loops: CDR1 SGHDT, CDR2 YYEEEE. The CDR3 DNA reads as TGTGCCAGCAGCTTCTCACGGAGGGACACTGAAGCTTTCTTT. Its translation: CASSFSRRDTEAFF.

The J gene is TRBJ1-2, the V gene TRBV7-8; maybe TRBD1 (6 bases). The V gene lost 3 bases and the J gene lost 4 bases, with 12 bases spanning the gap. CDR1 is SGHVS, CDR2 FQNEAQ, per germline. The CDR3 is made up of 14 amino acids. The CDR3 sequence is CASSFFGTPYGYTF. In DNA, the CDR3 is TGTGCCAGCAGCTTTTTCGGGACACCCTATGGCTACACCTTC.

J is TRBJ2-7 and V is TRBV11-2; 9 bases are a match to TRBD2. The CDR3 is made up of 16 amino acids. J was trimmed by 5 bases and V by 1 base; bases with no gene match: 9. Germline V CDR1 and CDR2: SGHAT, FQNNGV. The CDR3 spells CASSLVRGLAGHEQYF. CDR3 bases: TGTGCCAGCAGCTTAGTAAGGGGTCTAGCGGGACACGAGCAGTACTTC.

The J gene is TRBJ1-2, the V gene TRBV5-1; D uncertain. Per the germline V gene, CDR1 is SGHRS and CDR2 is YFSETQ. This CDR3 has 13 amino acids. Trimming cost V 2 bases and J 4 bases, with 9 bases left between them. This chain's CDR3 is CASSFGEGYGYTF. The CDR3 DNA reads TGCGCCAGCAGCTTCGGAGAGGGCTATGGCTACACCTTC.

This chain connects TRBV7-9 to TRBJ1-2; TRBD1 matches 9 bases. CDR1 and CDR2 from the germline V gene are SEHNR and FQNEAQ (reference sequence). Trimming removed 5 bases from V and 6 bases from J; junction bases left unmatched: 4. The CDR3 has 13 residues. The DNA of the CDR3 is TGTGCCAGCAGCCCTCGGACAGGGGATGGCTACACCTTC. This translates into CASSPRTGDGYTF. The entire variable domain, with the rest obtained from reference TRBV7-9 and TRBJ1-2, is as follows: DTGVSQNPRHKITKRGQNVTFRCDPISEHNRLYWYRQTLGQGPEFLTYFQNEAQLEKSRLLSDRFSAERPKGSFSTLEIQRTEQGDSAMYLCASSPRTGDGYTFGSGTRLTVV.